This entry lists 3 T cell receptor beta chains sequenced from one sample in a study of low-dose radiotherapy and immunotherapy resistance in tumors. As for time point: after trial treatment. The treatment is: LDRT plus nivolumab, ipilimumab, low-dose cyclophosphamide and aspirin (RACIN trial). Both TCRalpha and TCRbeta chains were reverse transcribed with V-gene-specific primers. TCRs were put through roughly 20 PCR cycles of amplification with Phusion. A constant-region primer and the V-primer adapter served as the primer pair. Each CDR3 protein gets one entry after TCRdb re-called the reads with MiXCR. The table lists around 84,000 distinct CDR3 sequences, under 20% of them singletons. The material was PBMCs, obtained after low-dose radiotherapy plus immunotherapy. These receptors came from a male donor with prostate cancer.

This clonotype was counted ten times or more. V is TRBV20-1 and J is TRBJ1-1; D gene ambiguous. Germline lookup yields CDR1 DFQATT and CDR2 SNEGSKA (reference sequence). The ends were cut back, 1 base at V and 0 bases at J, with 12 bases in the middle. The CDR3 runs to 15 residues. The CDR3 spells CSARGAGVLNTEAFF. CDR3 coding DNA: TGCAGTGCTAGAGGGGCCGGTGTATTGAACACTGAAGCTTTCTTT.

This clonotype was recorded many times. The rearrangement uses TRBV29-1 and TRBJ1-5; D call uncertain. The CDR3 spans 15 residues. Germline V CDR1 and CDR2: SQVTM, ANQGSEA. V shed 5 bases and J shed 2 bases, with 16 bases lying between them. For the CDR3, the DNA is TGCAGCGTTTCCCAAGGGTTGACCGGCAATCAGCCCCAGCATTTT. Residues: CSVSQGLTGNQPQHF.

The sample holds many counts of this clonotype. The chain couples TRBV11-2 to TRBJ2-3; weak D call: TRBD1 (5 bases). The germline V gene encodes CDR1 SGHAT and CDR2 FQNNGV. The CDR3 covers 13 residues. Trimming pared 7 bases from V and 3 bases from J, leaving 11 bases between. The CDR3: CASMGQGTDTQYF. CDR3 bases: TGTGCCAGCATGGGGCAGGGAACAGATACGCAGTATTTT.